Below, 29 T cell receptor beta chains from the same sample are listed, as sequenced in a study of blood T cell repertoires in COVID-19. Measured with immunoSEQ multiplex PCR; TCRdb has only the in-frame clones, and not every one. The sample has around 190,000 clones; about 85% are singletons. The specimen sequenced was peripheral blood. These receptors all stem from a woman in her sixties with acute or convalescent COVID-19.

This clone was counted only a few times. V usage is TRBV9 and J usage is TRBJ2-5; D remains ambiguous. Germline values: CDR1 SGDLS, CDR2 YYNGEE. Trimming cost V 0 bases and J 3 bases, with 3 bases left between them. The CDR3 consists of 12 residues. CDR3 sequence (DNA): TGTGCCAGCAGCGTAGGCGAAGAGACCCAGTACTTC. Its protein is CASSVGEETQYF.

This rearrangement joins TRBV18 to TRBJ2-1, with D perhaps matching TRBD1 (5 bases). Per the germline V gene, CDR1 is KGHSH and CDR2 is LQKENI. This CDR3 is built from 16 residues. Trimming shortened V by 5 bases and J by 4 bases, and 18 bases separated the two germline ends. The CDR3 sequence: CASSYPRGGAYNEQFF. In nucleotides, the CDR3 is TGTGCCAGCTCATATCCTAGGGGCGGTGCTTACAATGAGCAGTTCTTC.

The chain is built from TRBV6-5 and TRBJ2-7, with a tentative D call TRBD1 (6 bases). Trimming shortened V by 6 bases and J by 3 bases, and 12 bases separated the two germline ends. Germline V CDR1 and CDR2: MNHEY, SVGAGI. The CDR3 is made up of 13 amino acids. The CDR3 loop is CASSGTKLYEQYF. The CDR3 bases are TGTGCCAGCAGCGGGACAAAACTCTACGAGCAGTACTTC.

This clone was observed once. The chain has TRBV5-1 and TRBJ2-1; 9 bases line up with TRBD1. From germline, CDR1 is SGHRS and CDR2 YFSETQ. This CDR3 region has 13 residues. After removal of 4 bases from V and 9 bases from J, the junction contained 5 bases not matched to a gene. The CDR3 DNA reads as TGCGCCAGCAGCCGGGACAGGGCCGTTGAGCAGTTCTTC. It yields the protein CASSRDRAVEQFF.

V and J are TRBV27 and TRBJ1-2, with D perhaps matching TRBD1 (6 bases). Germline V gene sequence: CDR1 MNHEY, CDR2 SMNVEV (reference sequence). Trimming pared 4 bases from V and 1 base from J, leaving 16 bases between. This CDR3 comprises 16 residues. The CDR3 reads CASSSARGKGNYGYTF. In nucleotides, the CDR3 is TGTGCCAGCAGTTCCGCCAGGGGAAAGGGTAACTATGGCTACACCTTC.

The gene calls are TRBV4-1 and TRBJ2-7; TRBD1 aligns across 9 bases. This CDR3 contains 13 residues. With V trimmed by 6 bases and J by 4 bases, 4 bases remained unmatched. Germline V gene sequence: CDR1 MGHRA, CDR2 YSYEKL. The CDR3 DNA sequence: TGCGCCAGCAGTCGAGGACAGGGGTACGAGCAGTACGTC. Amino acid sequence: CASSRGQGYEQYV.

V usage is TRBV30 and J usage is TRBJ2-1, with TRBD2 matching 8 bases. The germline gives CDR1 GTSNPN, CDR2 SVGIG (reference sequence). Germline trimming cut 3 bases from V and 5 bases from J; bases unmatched to any gene: 12. The CDR3 extends over 16 amino acids. The CDR3 DNA sequence: TGTGCCTGGAGCCCACCCTGGACGGGGGGGAACAATGAGCAGTTCTTC. Protein product: CAWSPPWTGGNNEQFF.

This clone was detected only once. The chain has TRBV19 and TRBJ1-1; tentative D call: TRBD1 (6 bases). CDR1 and CDR2 (germline): LNHDA, SQIVND (reference sequence). This CDR3 region has 15 residues. Trimming cost V 5 bases and J 2 bases, with 15 bases left between them. CDR3 region: CASSDGQIVNTEAFF. In DNA form, the CDR3 reads TGTGCCAGTAGTGACGGACAGATCGTTAACACTGAAGCTTTCTTT.

The rearrangement joins TRBV2 to TRBJ1-4, with 7 bases that match TRBD1. The length of the CDR3 is 13 residues. With V trimmed by 5 bases and J by 8 bases, 5 bases remained unmatched. CDR1 and CDR2 from the germline V gene are SNHLY and FYNNEI. CDR3 sequence: CASSTRGREKLFF. CDR3 in DNA: TGTGCCAGCAGTACCAGGGGGAGGGAAAAACTGTTTTTT.

V gene TRBV6-5 combines with J gene TRBJ2-3; D unclear. The germline V and J ends were trimmed by 2 bases and 9 bases, with 12 bases remaining between them. The CDR3 has 13 amino acids. The germline gives CDR1 MNHEY, CDR2 SVGAGI. CDR3 region: CASSYQGSSTQYF. In DNA, the CDR3 is TGTGCCAGCAGTTACCAAGGTAGCTCCACGCAGTATTTT.

Concerning this clone: The same CDR3 is also encoded by other DNA sequences in this sample. This sequence joins TRBV20-1 and TRBJ2-1, with D unclear. CDR3 length equals 11 residues. The V and J ends lost 3 bases and 9 bases respectively, with 9 bases between them. Per the germline V gene, CDR1 is DFQATT and CDR2 is SNEGSKA (reference sequence). The chain's CDR3 is CSARSRGEQFF. The CDR3 coding sequence is TGCAGTGCTAGGAGCCGAGGTGAGCAGTTCTTC.

The rearrangement links TRBV12-3 or TRBV12-4 to TRBJ2-5, with D tentatively TRBD1 (5 bases). V lost 5 bases, J lost 9 bases, and 10 bases lay in between. The CDR3 has 11 residues. CDR3 region: CASSVTGPQYF. Written as DNA, the CDR3 is TGTGCCAGCAGTGTAACAGGCCCCCAGTACTTC.

The chain has TRBV7-9 and TRBJ1-1; 7 nucleotides line up with TRBD1. Losses at the gene ends were 0 bases for V and 5 bases for J; bases not matched to a gene: 6. Per the germline V gene, CDR1 is SEHNR and CDR2 is FQNEAQ (reference sequence). This CDR3 is built from 15 residues. The CDR3 nucleotides are TGTGCCAGCAGCTTAGCGGGGACAGTGGGGACTGAAGCTTTCTTT. Translated, it gives CASSLAGTVGTEAFF.

V gene TRBV11-3 combines with J gene TRBJ2-1; no clear D. V was shortened by 5 bases and J by 7 bases, with 9 bases between the two germline ends. This CDR3 region has 12 residues. Germline V CDR1 and CDR2: SGHNT, YENEEA. The CDR3 bases are TGTGCCAGCAGCCATATTGAGAATGAGCAGTTCTTC. This gives the protein CASSHIENEQFF.

This chain links TRBV28 with TRBJ1-6, with a weak D call TRBD1 (5 bases). The CDR3 has 14 amino acids. Germline CDR1 reads MDHEN; CDR2 reads SYDVKM. Deletions cut 7 bases from V and 7 bases from J, with 14 bases between. The CDR3 reads CASISIGGNSPLHF. The CDR3 bases are TGTGCCAGCATCTCGATCGGGGGAAATTCACCCCTCCACTTT.

The rearrangement uses TRBV9 and TRBJ2-1; 7 bases agree with TRBD1. The V and J ends lost 3 bases and 2 bases, in that order; junction bases with no gene match: 8. The germline CDR1 and CDR2 sequences are SGDLS and YYNGEE. This CDR3 has 16 amino acids. The CDR3 sequence is CASSATGSPTYNEQFF. The CDR3 nucleotides read TGTGCCAGCAGCGCGACAGGGAGCCCCACCTACAATGAGCAGTTCTTC.

The gene calls are TRBV11-2 and TRBJ2-7; D remains unclear. Germline V lookup: CDR1 SGHAT, CDR2 FQNNGV. The CDR3 extends over 12 amino acids. Trimming pared 4 bases from V and 7 bases from J, leaving 11 bases between. CDR3 nucleotide sequence: TGTGCCAGCAGCTCCCGTCCGGTAGAGCAGTACTTC. It translates to CASSSRPVEQYF.

J is TRBJ2-5 and V is TRBV11-2; D is perhaps TRBD2 (5 bases). The V end was cut by 4 bases, the J end by 4 bases, with 13 bases between. The CDR3 is 14 amino acids. In germline, CDR1 is SGHAT, CDR2 FQNNGV. The CDR3: CASSSDLPGETQYF. The CDR3 DNA reads TGTGCCAGCAGCTCGGACTTACCGGGAGAGACCCAGTACTTC.

This clone was counted a few times. The chain uses TRBV5-1 and TRBJ2-2; 9 bases map to TRBD1. Germline V gene sequence: CDR1 SGHRS, CDR2 YFSETQ. The ends lost 7 bases at V and 6 bases at J; junction bases unmatched: 10. The CDR3 has 15 amino acids. CDR3 sequence: CASGSGQGISGELFF. CDR3 sequence (DNA): TGCGCCAGCGGCTCGGGACAGGGAATATCCGGGGAGCTGTTTTTT.

J is TRBJ1-4 and V is TRBV18, with unresolved D. This CDR3 spans 15 amino acids. Germline lookup yields CDR1 KGHSH and CDR2 LQKENI. V gave up 2 bases and J gave up 2 bases, with 9 bases separating them. The CDR3 here is CASSPSVRTNEKLFF. CDR3 coding DNA: TGTGCCAGCTCACCATCGGTTCGCACTAATGAAAAACTGTTTTTT.

The chain links TRBV5-1 to TRBJ2-7; D unresolved. This CDR3 has 14 amino acids. CDR1 SGHRS and CDR2 YFSETQ come from the germline V gene. V lost 0 bases, J lost 0 bases, and 7 bases lay in between. The DNA for the CDR3 is TGCGCCAGCAGCTTGGTGCCGGGCTCCTACGAGCAGTACTTC. Protein sequence: CASSLVPGSYEQYF.

The J gene is TRBJ1-5, the V gene TRBV4-1; 10 bases line up with TRBD1. The junction had 6 bases not matched to a gene; V was cut back by 2 bases and J by 2 bases. CDR3 length equals 17 residues. CDR1 and CDR2 (germline): MGHRA, YSYEKL. CDR3 sequence (DNA): TGCGCCAGCAGCCAATCTCTCGGGACAGGGGGCAATCAGCCCCAGCATTTT. Encoded protein: CASSQSLGTGGNQPQHF.

V is TRBV28 and J is TRBJ1-5; D perhaps matches TRBD1 (5 bases). Germline lookup yields CDR1 MDHEN and CDR2 SYDVKM. This CDR3 contains 14 residues. Trimming stripped 2 bases from V and 5 bases from J, with 10 bases between. The DNA for the CDR3 is TGTGCCAGCAGTTTAGGGGCCTCCTATCAGCCCCAGCATTTT. As protein: CASSLGASYQPQHF.

V gene TRBV7-3 combines with J gene TRBJ2-3; 7 bases match TRBD2. J lost 5 bases, V lost 2 bases, and 7 bases had no gene match. Germline values: CDR1 SGHTA, CDR2 FQGTGA. CDR3 size: 15 residues. CDR3 coding DNA: TGTGCCAGCAGCTTATCGGGCGGGAGTATAGATACGCAGTATTTT. Amino acid sequence: CASSLSGGSIDTQYF.

The chain combines TRBV7-2 with TRBJ2-1; 9 nucleotides line up with TRBD1. The CDR3 has 14 amino acids. V was pared by 5 bases and J by 7 bases, with 6 bases of the junction left unmatched. Germline V gene data show CDR1 as SGHTA and CDR2 as FQGNSA. CDR3 nucleotides: TGTGCCAGCAGCACGGGACAGGGTGGAAATGAGCAGTTCTTC. It is translated as CASSTGQGGNEQFF.

The V gene is TRBV14, the J gene TRBJ2-7; TRBD2 matches at 9 bases. Trimming at V came to 3 bases and at J to 0 bases, leaving 6 bases not matched to a gene. This CDR3 comprises 16 residues. CDR1 and CDR2 (germline): SGHDN, FVKESK. CDR3 bases: TGTGCCAGCAGCCACCATAGCGGGAGAAGCTCCTACGAGCAGTACGTC. This encodes CASSHHSGRSSYEQYV.

V and J are TRBV29-1 and TRBJ2-1, with TRBD2 identical over 9 bases. Trimming cost V 2 bases and J 2 bases; bases outside gene matches: 7. The CDR3 runs to 16 residues. CDR1 SQVTM and CDR2 ANQGSEA come from the germline V gene. CDR3 sequence reads: CSVEPRSGRTYNEQFF. The CDR3 DNA reads as TGCAGCGTTGAACCCCGCAGCGGGAGGACCTACAATGAGCAGTTCTTC.

V gene TRBV6-1 combines with J gene TRBJ2-3; D remains unclear. The CDR3 runs to 16 residues. The ends were cut back, 2 bases at V and 1 base at J, with 13 bases in the middle. Germline values: CDR1 MNHNS, CDR2 SASEGT. CDR3 bases: TGTGCCAGCAGTGAATATGTTGGGCATGGCACAGATACGCAGTATTTT. Amino acid sequence: CASSEYVGHGTDTQYF.

This clone showed up just a few times. The chain carries TRBV3-1 (or the pseudogene TRBV3-2) and TRBJ2-1; 10 bases fit TRBD1. CDR1 is LGHDT, CDR2 YNNKEL, per germline (reference sequence). Trimming removed 1 base from V and 6 bases from J; junction bases left unmatched: 0. CDR3 length: 14 residues. The CDR3 sequence: CASSQGTGGNEQFF. Here the CDR3 DNA reads TGTGCCAGCAGCCAAGGGACAGGGGGCAATGAGCAGTTCTTC.